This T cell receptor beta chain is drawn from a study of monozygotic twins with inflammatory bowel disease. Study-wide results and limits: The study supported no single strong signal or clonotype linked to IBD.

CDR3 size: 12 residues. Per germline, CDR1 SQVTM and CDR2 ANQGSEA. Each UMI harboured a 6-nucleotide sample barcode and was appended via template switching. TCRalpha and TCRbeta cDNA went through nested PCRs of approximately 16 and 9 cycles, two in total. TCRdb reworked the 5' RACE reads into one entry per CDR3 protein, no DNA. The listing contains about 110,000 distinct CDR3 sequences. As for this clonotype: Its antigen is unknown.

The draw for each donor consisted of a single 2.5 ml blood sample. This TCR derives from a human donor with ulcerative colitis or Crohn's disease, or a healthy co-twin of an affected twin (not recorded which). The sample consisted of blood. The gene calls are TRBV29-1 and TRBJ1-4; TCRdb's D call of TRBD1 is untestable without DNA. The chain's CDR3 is CSALGGGEKLFF.